The clone carrying this T cell receptor beta chain was counted between two and nine times. What it binds is unknown. By quantitative 5'-RACE with molecular barcodes, the TCR beta libraries were made. TCRdb analysed the 5' RACE reads with MiXCR anew, one entry per CDR3 protein. The data contain about 330,000 distinct CDR3 sequences, around 7.6% of them singletons. This entry belongs to a study of CD8 T cells in ankylosing spondylitis. Findings of the study overall: Within peripheral blood, clones linked to disease were CD8+ and relatively rare. Ankylosing spondylitis blood appeared to carry a characteristic TCR beta motif of several highly homologous variants. Reported data indicate significant enrichment of disease-linked clones within matched ankylosing spondylitis synovial fluid.

The V and J ends lost 7 bases and 0 bases respectively, with 14 bases between them. This CDR3 region has 14 residues. CDR1 is SQVTM, CDR2 ANQGSEA, per germline. The sequence was obtained from a male donor with ankylosing spondylitis. Sequencing was done on a sample of blood, either unsorted or a sorted T cell fraction (not recorded which). V usage is TRBV29-1 and J usage is TRBJ2-3; D is tentatively TRBD1 or TRBD2 (5 bases each). CDR3 sequence: CSGMGPISTDTQYF. The CDR3 DNA reads as TGCAGCGGTATGGGACCGATTAGCACAGATACGCAGTATTTT.